This T cell receptor (beta chain) originates from a study of blood T cell repertoires in COVID-19. Measured with immunoSEQ multiplex PCR; TCRdb has only the in-frame clones, and not every one. The sample consists of hundreds of thousands of clones, about 91% of them appearing once. V gave up 0 bases and J gave up 0 bases, with 11 bases separating them. Per germline, CDR1 LGHNT and CDR2 FRNRAP. CDR3 length equals 16 residues. This chain connects TRBV12-5 to TRBJ1-1; D uncertain. The sequencing input was peripheral blood. The clonotype originates from a woman aged 30 to 39 with COVID-19, enrolled during active disease. The chain's CDR3 is CASGLVQGRMNTEAFF. In DNA form, the CDR3 reads TGTGCTAGTGGTTTGGTACAAGGCAGGATGAACACTGAAGCTTTCTTT.